This record looks at one T cell receptor beta chain sequence and its context. These data belong to a study of blood T cell repertoires in COVID-19. CDR1 and CDR2 from the germline V gene are SGHRS and YFSETQ. CDR3 length equals 17 residues. J was trimmed by 2 bases and V by 0 bases; bases with no gene match: 9. The authors' processing: Amplifying reference gene primers gave estimates of nucleated cell counts. Profiled with immunoSEQ multiplex PCR; TCRdb holds only in-frame clones, not every one. Clone size and the V and J calls come from that table; the DNA yielded D and trimming. Among under 130,000 clones listed, approximately 88% were seen once.

This chain links TRBV5-1 with TRBJ2-5, with 8 positions matching TRBD2. The sequence came from a human donor in a cohort sampled during active COVID-19. Specimen: peripheral blood. In DNA form, the CDR3 reads TGCGCCAGCAGCTTGGCCATTGGCGGGGGGAAACAAGAGACCCAGTACTTC. Protein sequence: CASSLAIGGGKQETQYF.